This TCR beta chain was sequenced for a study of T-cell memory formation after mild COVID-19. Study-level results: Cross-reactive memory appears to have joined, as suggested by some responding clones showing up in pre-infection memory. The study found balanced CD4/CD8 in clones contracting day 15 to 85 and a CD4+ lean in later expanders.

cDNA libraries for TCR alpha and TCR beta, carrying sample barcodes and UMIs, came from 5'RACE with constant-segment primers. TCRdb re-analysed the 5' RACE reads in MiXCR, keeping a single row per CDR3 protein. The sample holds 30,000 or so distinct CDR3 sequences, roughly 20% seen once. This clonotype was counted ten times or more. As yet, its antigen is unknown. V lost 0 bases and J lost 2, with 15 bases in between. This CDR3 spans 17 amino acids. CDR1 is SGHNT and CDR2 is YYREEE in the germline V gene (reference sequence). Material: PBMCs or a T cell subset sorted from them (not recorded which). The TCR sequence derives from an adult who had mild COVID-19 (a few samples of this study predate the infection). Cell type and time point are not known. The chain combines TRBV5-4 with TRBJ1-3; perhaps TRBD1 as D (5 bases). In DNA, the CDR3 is TGTGCCAGCAGCTTGGGAACCCCAGGGATGGCTGGAAACACCATATATTTT. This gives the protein CASSLGTPGMAGNTIYF.